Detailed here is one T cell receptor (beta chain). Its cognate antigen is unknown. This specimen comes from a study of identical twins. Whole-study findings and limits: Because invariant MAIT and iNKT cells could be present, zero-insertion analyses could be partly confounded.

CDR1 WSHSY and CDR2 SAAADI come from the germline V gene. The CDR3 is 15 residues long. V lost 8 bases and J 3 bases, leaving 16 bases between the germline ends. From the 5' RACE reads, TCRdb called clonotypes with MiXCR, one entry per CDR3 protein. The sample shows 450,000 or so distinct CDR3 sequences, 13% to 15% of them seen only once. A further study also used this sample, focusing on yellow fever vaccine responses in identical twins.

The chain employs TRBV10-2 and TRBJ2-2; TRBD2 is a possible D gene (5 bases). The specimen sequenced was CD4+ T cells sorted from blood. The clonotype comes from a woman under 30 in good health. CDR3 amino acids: CASANPSFHTGELFF. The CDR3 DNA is TGCGCCAGCGCAAACCCTAGCTTTCACACCGGGGAGCTGTTTTTT.